This T cell receptor (beta chain) came from a study of T cell responses to AZD1222 COVID-19 vaccine. In regard to this clone: Its antigen is currently unknown.

Regarding the study as a whole: Targets within unmutated variant regions were reportedly found for nearly half of spike-specific TCRs. Clonal diversity was possibly underestimated, and white British individuals and females predominated among donors. Spike-specific TCR breadth and depth grew following two AZD1222 doses.

Only in-frame clones appear in the TCRdb table, and some are missing; sequencing was by immunoSEQ multiplex PCR. Altogether about 140,000 clones are present, over 80% being singletons, with the ten largest covering 3% to 4%. This clonotype was sampled from an adult who received the AZD1222 COVID-19 vaccine. The material was peripheral blood, obtained 28 days after the second AZD1222 dose.

The CDR3 DNA follows: TGTGCCAGCAGCCGGGGCACAGGGGGCGCTGAAGCTTTCTTT. This gives the protein CASSRGTGGAEAFF. The chain links TRBV5-6 to TRBJ1-1; TRBD1 matches 9 bases. The CDR3 length is 14 residues. Germline assignment: CDR1 SGHDT and CDR2 YYEEEE. V lost 4 bases to trimming and J lost 6 bases; unmatched junction nucleotides: 7.